This T cell receptor beta chain was documented in a study of blood T cell repertoires in COVID-19. The overall study: COVID-19 samples, acute and convalescent, were from the United States, Italy and Spain.

This CDR3 has 17 residues. Germline V gene sequence: CDR1 LGHNT, CDR2 FRNRAP. With V trimmed by 3 bases and J by 7 bases, 16 bases remained unmatched. Sequencing was performed with immunoSEQ multiplex PCR; in TCRdb, only in-frame clones are kept and a portion is missing. Of around 72,000 clones in the sample, around 90% are singletons; the top ten hold roughly 29%. The V gene is TRBV12-5, the J gene TRBJ1-2, with 8 bases aligning to TRBD1. Sequencing was done on a sample of peripheral blood. This sequence originates from a man between 50 and 59 years old with acute or convalescent COVID-19. CDR3: CASGFITGTGGRGGYTF. CDR3 DNA sequence: TGTGCTAGTGGTTTTATAACCGGGACAGGAGGAAGGGGTGGCTACACCTTC.